Below are 22 T cell receptor beta chains sequenced from a single sample in a study of CD8+CD57+ T cells in acquired aplastic anemia. Profiling of TCR beta VDJ combinations and CDR3 sequences used genomic DNA as template. TCRdb independently ran MiXCR on the reads; one entry per CDR3 protein. There are about 210,000 distinct CDR3 sequences in the sample; 61% occur only once, and approximately 32% lies in the top ten. What was sequenced was sorted CD4+, CD8+, or CD8+CD57+ T cells (not recorded which) from PBMCs. All receptors derive from a human donor in good health.

The rearrangement links TRBV20-1 to TRBJ2-7, with D perhaps given as TRBD1 or TRBD2 (5 bases each). The CDR3 has 13 residues. Germline values: CDR1 DFQATT, CDR2 SNEGSKA (reference sequence). V lost 0 bases to trimming and J lost 5 bases, with 11 bases between them. CDR3 in DNA: TGCAGTGCTAGAGATAGGCAGGGAGACGAGCAGTACTTC. Its protein is CSARDRQGDEQYF.

The chain has TRBV11-3 and TRBJ1-5; D remains unclear. Looked up from germline, CDR1 is SGHNT and CDR2 is YENEEA. This CDR3 spans 13 amino acids. The ends were cut back, 4 bases at V and 5 bases at J, with 9 bases in the middle. CDR3 in DNA: TGTGCCAGCAGCTCGGCGCCCGATCAGCCCCAGCATTTT. This encodes CASSSAPDQPQHF.

This chain uses TRBV19 with TRBJ1-6, with TRBD1 matching 11 bases. CDR3 size: 14 residues. Per the germline V gene, CDR1 is LNHDA and CDR2 is SQIVND (reference sequence). V lost 7 bases, J lost 10 bases, and 6 bases stayed unmatched. CDR3 nucleotides: TGTGCCAGTACCTTCGGGGACAGGGGGTCACCCCTCCACTTT. This encodes CASTFGDRGSPLHF.

This clonotype was counted between two and nine times. This chain joins TRBV12-3 or TRBV12-4 and TRBJ2-7; no clear D gene. There are 14 residues in the CDR3. V shed 1 base and J shed 3 bases, with 10 bases lying between them. As DNA, the CDR3 is TGTGCCAGCAGTTTAGGTGACACCGACTACGAGCAGTACTTC. Translated: CASSLGDTDYEQYF.

Here the CDR3 reads CSVEGGTADYGYTF. The CDR3 region has the DNA TGCAGCGTTGAAGGGGGGACAGCGGACTATGGCTACACCTTC. The rearrangement uses TRBV29-1 and TRBJ1-2; TRBD1 agrees at 7 bases. Trimming cost V 1 base and J 3 bases; bases outside gene matches: 5. CDR1 and CDR2 from the germline V gene are SQVTM and ANQGSEA. This CDR3 is built from 14 residues.

The chain joins TRBV2 to TRBJ1-2; no definite D call. V shed 8 bases and J shed 4 bases, with 11 bases lying between them. The CDR3 has 12 amino acids. Germline-derived CDR1 and CDR2 are SNHLY and FYNNEI. The CDR3: CASADIIYGYTF. As DNA, the CDR3 is TGTGCCAGCGCTGACATAATCTATGGCTACACCTTC.

This clonotype was counted many times. The V and J genes are TRBV9 and TRBJ2-5; TRBD1 matches at 8 bases. This CDR3 region has 14 residues. The germline V gene encodes CDR1 SGDLS and CDR2 YYNGEE. V lost 3 bases, J lost 5 bases, and 6 bases stayed unmatched. CDR3: CASSEGQAGETQYF. CDR3 in DNA: TGTGCCAGCAGCGAGGGACAGGCAGGGGAGACCCAGTACTTC.

V usage is TRBV10-3 and J usage is TRBJ2-7; 7 bases fit TRBD2. The germline V gene has CDR1 ENHRY and CDR2 SYGVKD. This CDR3 contains 15 residues. Trimming cost V 0 bases and J 0 bases; bases outside gene matches: 2. Written as DNA, the CDR3 is TGTGCCATCAGTGAGTCCCAGCGGGGCTCCTACGAGCAGTACTTC. Protein sequence: CAISESQRGSYEQYF.

This clonotype was counted many times. V and J are TRBV12-3 or TRBV12-4 and TRBJ1-6; no reliable D call. The CDR3 covers 12 residues. The V end was cut by 3 bases, the J end by 11 bases, with 8 bases between. This CDR3 is CASSFALPPLHF. For the CDR3, the DNA is TGTGCCAGCAGTTTTGCCCTGCCACCCCTCCACTTT.

The chain combines TRBV4-1 with TRBJ2-1, with D unclear. V lost 10 bases, J lost 8 bases, and 18 bases lay in between. The CDR3 totals 13 residues. Germline V gene lookup returns CDR1 MGHRA and CDR2 YSYEKL. CDR3: CATKAEIGYEQFF. CDR3 bases: TGCGCCACCAAAGCCGAGATAGGGTATGAGCAGTTCTTC.

CDR3 sequence reads: CASSLAGGDPGNTIYF. CDR3 nucleotide sequence: TGTGCCAGCAGTTTAGCTGGCGGGGACCCTGGAAACACCATATATTTT. The rearrangement joins TRBV12-3 or TRBV12-4 to TRBJ1-3, with D perhaps TRBD1 (5 bases). The CDR3 covers 16 residues. The V and J ends lost 0 bases and 2 bases respectively, with 11 bases between them.

This clonotype appeared many times. V and J are TRBV19 and TRBJ2-7, with TRBD2 as a possible D gene (6 bases). The germline CDR1 and CDR2 sequences are LNHDA and SQIVND (reference sequence). V lost 3 bases and J lost 7, with 7 bases in between. The CDR3 has 11 amino acids. The CDR3 coding sequence is TGTGCCAGTAGTATCGGAGGGGAGCAGTACTTC. Residues: CASSIGGEQYF.

CDR3 in amino acids: CASRGPNEQFF. DNA for the CDR3: TGTGCCAGCAGAGGGCCCAATGAGCAGTTCTTC. The genes are TRBV7-9 and TRBJ2-1; D is unresolved. The CDR3 totals 11 residues. Germline V lookup: CDR1 SEHNR, CDR2 FQNEAQ (reference sequence). V dropped 6 bases and J dropped 6 bases, with 6 bases sitting between them.

As for this clonotype: This CDR3 fails to terminate in the conserved phenylalanine or tryptophan, so it likely reflects a read error. The rearrangement uses TRBV12-3 or TRBV12-4 and TRBJ1-2; possible D gene TRBD1, 6 bases. The CDR3 totals 14 residues. CDR3 nucleotide sequence: TGCGCCAGCAGCCAAGTGGGGGGGCAGAAGGGCTACACCCTC. This translates into CASSQVGGQKGYTL.

This chain uses TRBV6-5 with TRBJ1-6; D remains unclear. Per germline, CDR1 MNHEY and CDR2 SVGAGI. This CDR3 contains 12 residues. V was pared by 6 bases and J by 10 bases, with 10 bases between. CDR3 residues: CASSSVESPLHF. The CDR3 bases are TGTGCCAGCAGCTCCGTAGAGTCACCCCTCCACTTT.

The chain links TRBV7-9 to TRBJ1-4; TRBD1 matches at 8 bases. The CDR3 is 17 amino acids. The V gene end was trimmed by 1 base and the J gene end by 8 bases; junction bases not matched to a gene: 12. Germline CDR1 is SEHNR and CDR2 is FQNEAQ (reference sequence). Written as DNA, the CDR3 is TGTGCCAGCAGCTTAGGTCCCGCAGGGGGCGGAAGGGAAAAACTGTTTTTT. This gives the protein CASSLGPAGGGREKLFF.

The V gene is TRBV5-1, the J gene TRBJ1-6, with TRBD1 matching 9 bases. The J segment lost 5 bases and the V segment lost 4 bases, leaving 10 bases of the junction unmatched. CDR1 is SGHRS, CDR2 YFSETQ, per germline. The CDR3 is 17 residues long. Here the CDR3 reads CASSPQGTGLNNSPLHF. The CDR3 coding sequence is TGCGCCAGCAGCCCACAGGGGACAGGGCTCAATAATTCACCCCTCCACTTT.

This chain uses TRBV9 with TRBJ2-7, with 7 bases matching TRBD1. Germline values: CDR1 SGDLS, CDR2 YYNGEE. The CDR3 is made up of 14 amino acids. Trimming took 0 bases from V and 5 from J; bases not matched to a gene: 5. The CDR3 region is CASSVGQGTHEQYF. Here the CDR3 DNA reads TGTGCCAGCAGCGTAGGACAGGGTACCCACGAGCAGTACTTC.

The CDR3 nucleotides are TGTGCCAGCAGCCCCGGGACAGGGGATATACAAGGAAACACCATATATTTT. This gives the protein CASSPGTGDIQGNTIYF. The J gene is TRBJ1-3, the V gene TRBV9, with 10 bases identical to TRBD1. CDR1 and CDR2 (germline): SGDLS, YYNGEE. With 4 bases clipped from V and 4 bases from J, the junction kept 11 bases outside the gene matches. CDR3 length: 17 residues. Drawing the rest from reference TRBV9 and TRBJ1-3, the complete variable domain is DSGVTQTPKHLITATGQRVTLRCSPRSGDLSVYWYQQSLDQGLQFLIQYYNGEERAKGNILERFSAQQFPDLHSELNLSSLELGDSALYFCASSPGTGDIQGNTIYFGEGSWLTVV.

The CDR3 DNA sequence: TGCAGTGCTAGAGTTGGCAGAAACACCGGGGAGCTGTTTTTT. It specifies CSARVGRNTGELFF. V usage is TRBV20-1 and J usage is TRBJ2-2; D is unclear. Trimming stripped 1 base from V and 2 bases from J, with 8 bases between. Germline V gene sequence: CDR1 DFQATT, CDR2 SNEGSKA (reference sequence). This CDR3 comprises 14 residues.

V gene TRBV29-1 combines with J gene TRBJ1-2; TRBD1 agrees at 7 bases. This CDR3 region has 13 residues. CDR1 SQVTM and CDR2 ANQGSEA come from the germline V gene. Trimming at V came to 5 bases and at J to 8 bases, leaving 11 bases not matched to a gene. The CDR3 DNA reads TGCAGCGTTCATCCAGGGGGACCCGGGGGCTACACCTTC. Translated: CSVHPGGPGGYTF.

This clonotype was detected once. The CDR3 spells CSASDPGTGGSEQYF. The CDR3, as DNA: TGCAGTGCTAGTGATCCCGGGACAGGAGGCTCCGAGCAGTACTTC. The chain carries TRBV20-1 and TRBJ2-7; 8 nucleotides align to TRBD1. V shed 3 bases and J 6 bases; nucleotides not matched to a gene: 13. This CDR3 comprises 15 residues. CDR1 and CDR2 (germline): DFQATT, SNEGSKA (reference sequence).